Reported below is one TCR beta chain. The sample is drawn from a study of blood T cell repertoires in COVID-19. About the study: Whether acute or convalescent, the COVID-19 samples came from the United States, Italy and Spain.

Method: immunoSEQ multiplex PCR; TCRdb's copy keeps in-frame clones and lacks some. The sample holds around 290,000 clones, 86% seen once. Among Cohort 3 donors, those recovered had two negative PCRs, clearance, or symptom resolution. The receptor was isolated from a woman aged 18-35 years who had recovered from COVID-19. Material for sequencing was PBMCs or T cells enriched from blood (not recorded which).

CDR3 sequence reads: CASSLRATGGPGTQYF. Written as DNA, the CDR3 is TGTGCCAGCAGCCTTCGGGCGACGGGAGGGCCAGGTACGCAGTATTTT. The rearrangement links TRBV28 to TRBJ2-3, with 8 bases fitting TRBD2. This CDR3 spans 16 amino acids. V was clipped by 6 bases and J by 8 bases; unmatched bases: 16. The germline gives CDR1 MDHEN, CDR2 SYDVKM.